This T cell receptor beta chain was retrieved from a study of T cell responses to AZD1222 COVID-19 vaccine. The protocol was immunoSEQ multiplex PCR, while the TCRdb copy is restricted to in-frame clones and leaves out a portion. The repertoire includes 99,000 or so clones, about 91% of them detected once, and under 20% sits in the top ten. Germline lookup yields CDR1 MNHEY and CDR2 SMNVEV (reference sequence). CDR3 length: 15 residues. V was trimmed by 0 bases and J by 0 bases, leaving 9 bases between them. This clone was seen only once. This sequence originates from an adult in good health. The V and J genes are TRBV27 and TRBJ2-7, with D tentatively TRBD1 or TRBD2 (6 bases each). Specimen: peripheral blood, collected on day 0 of AZD1222 vaccination. The CDR3 DNA reads as TGTGCCAGCAGTTTATCAGGGGGAGGCTCCTACGAGCAGTACTTC. This gives the protein CASSLSGGGSYEQYF.